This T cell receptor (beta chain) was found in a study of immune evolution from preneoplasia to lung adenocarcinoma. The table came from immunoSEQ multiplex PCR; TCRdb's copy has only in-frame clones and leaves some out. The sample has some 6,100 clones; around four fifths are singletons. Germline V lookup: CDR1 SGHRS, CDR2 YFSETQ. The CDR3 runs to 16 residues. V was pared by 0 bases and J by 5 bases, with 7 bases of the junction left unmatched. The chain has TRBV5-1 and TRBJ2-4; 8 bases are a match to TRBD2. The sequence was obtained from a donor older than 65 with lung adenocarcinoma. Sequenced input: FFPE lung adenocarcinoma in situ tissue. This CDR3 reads CASSLEAGALENIQYF. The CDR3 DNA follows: TGCGCCAGCAGCTTGGAAGCGGGAGCCCTCGAAAACATTCAGTACTTC.